This is a list of T cell receptor beta chains from one sample in a study of tumor-infiltrating lymphocytes in localized non-small cell lung cancer. Generated by immunoSEQ multiplex PCR, the TCRdb table keeps only in-frame clones and is missing some. The sample shows approximately 3,100 clones, about 69% of them seen only once. Sequenced: uninvolved lung tissue not adjacent to the tumor. The source is a human donor with non-small cell lung cancer. The CDR3 runs from the conserved cysteine through the conserved F or W. D genes are given only for firm matches. Where a row states a size, it is once, few, many or the class of an expanded clone; other rows omit it.

abundance: NA; d_gene: NA; v_gene: TRBV10-2; j_gene: TRBJ1-2; CDR3aa: CASWGDTEPYGYTF; CDR3nt: TGCGCCAGCTGGGGGGACACCGAACCCTATGGCTACACCTTC
abundance: few; d_gene: TRBD1; v_gene: TRBV19; j_gene: TRBJ1-5; CDR3aa: CASSPPGTVTNNQPQHF; CDR3nt: TGTGCCAGTAGTCCGCCCGGGACAGTTACAAACAATCAGCCCCAGCATTTT
abundance: few; d_gene: NA; v_gene: TRBV27; j_gene: TRBJ2-3; CDR3aa: CASLGGGRDTQYF; CDR3nt: TGTGCCAGTCTAGGGGGGGGCAGAGATACGCAGTATTTT
abundance: NA; d_gene: TRBD1; v_gene: TRBV11-1; j_gene: TRBJ2-7; CDR3aa: CASSPGQGAIYEQYF; CDR3nt: TGTGCCAGCAGCCCTGGGCAGGGGGCTATTTACGAGCAGTACTTC
abundance: NA; d_gene: TRBD1; v_gene: TRBV6-5; j_gene: TRBJ1-2; CDR3aa: CASSTTGNYGYTF; CDR3nt: TGTGCCAGCAGTACGACAGGGAACTATGGCTACACCTTC
abundance: NA; d_gene: NA; v_gene: TRBV12-2; j_gene: TRBJ2-7; CDR3aa: CASRLSHGAGGPGEQYF; CDR3nt: TGTGCAAGTCGCTTATCGCACGGGGCGGGGGGGCCGGGCGAGCAGTACTTC
abundance: NA; d_gene: NA; v_gene: TRBV9; j_gene: TRBJ1-6; CDR3aa: CASSTGLTSPLHF; CDR3nt: TGTGCCAGCAGCACAGGACTGACTTCACCCCTCCACTTT
abundance: NA; d_gene: TRBD1; v_gene: TRBV11-2; j_gene: TRBJ1-6; CDR3aa: CASSSPDRPSPLHF; CDR3nt: TGTGCCAGCAGCTCCCCGGACAGGCCTTCACCCCTCCACTTT
abundance: few; d_gene: NA; v_gene: TRBV21-1; j_gene: TRBJ2-7; CDR3aa: CASSKKSGQGLLGQYF; CDR3nt: TGTGCCAGCAGCAAGAAATCGGGACAGGGCCTTTTGGGGCAGTACTTC
abundance: few; d_gene: NA; v_gene: TRBV5-6; j_gene: TRBJ2-5; CDR3aa: CASSLDRAETQYF; CDR3nt: TGTGCCAGCAGCTTGGACAGGGCTGAGACCCAGTACTTC
abundance: NA; d_gene: TRBD1; v_gene: TRBV19; j_gene: TRBJ2-3; CDR3aa: CASSIRGTGAATDTQYF; CDR3nt: TGTGCCAGTAGTATCCGAGGGACAGGGGCGGCCACAGATACGCAGTATTTT
abundance: few; d_gene: NA; v_gene: TRBV11-2; j_gene: TRBJ2-6; CDR3aa: CASSLYGANVLTF; CDR3nt: TGTGCCAGCAGCCTCTATGGGGCCAACGTCCTGACTTTC
abundance: NA; d_gene: NA; v_gene: TRBV19; j_gene: TRBJ1-1; CDR3aa: CASSIGMNTEAFF; CDR3nt: TGTGCCAGTAGTATAGGGATGAACACTGAAGCTTTCTTT